The 30 T cell receptor beta chains in this list originate from one sample, sequenced in a study of blood T cell repertoires in COVID-19. Only in-frame clones appear in the TCRdb table, and some are missing; sequencing was by immunoSEQ multiplex PCR. Here the sample spans about 320,000 clones, over 90% being singletons. Sequencing was performed on PBMCs or T cells enriched from blood (not recorded which). Every receptor here comes from a woman aged 30 to 39 who had been exposed to COVID-19.

The rearrangement uses TRBV4-1 and TRBJ2-7; the match to TRBD1 covers 10 bases. J was trimmed by 2 bases and V by 6 bases; bases with no gene match: 7. Germline-derived CDR1 and CDR2 are MGHRA and YSYEKL. This CDR3 is 15 amino acids long. The CDR3 spells CASRQTDRGTYEQYF. The CDR3 DNA sequence: TGCGCCAGCAGACAAACGGACAGGGGGACCTACGAGCAGTACTTC.

V gene TRBV18 combines with J gene TRBJ1-2; no definite D call. Trimming took 0 bases from V and 0 from J, leaving 5 bases between them. Germline loops: CDR1 KGHSH, CDR2 LQKENI. This CDR3 region has 14 residues. The CDR3 protein is CASSPPGANYGYTF. As DNA, the CDR3 is TGTGCCAGCTCACCACCGGGAGCTAACTATGGCTACACCTTC. Combining the CDR3 with reference TRBV18 and TRBJ1-2 gives the whole variable domain NAGVMQNPRHLVRRRGQEARLRCSPMKGHSHVYWYRQLPEEGLKFMVYLQKENIIDESGMPKERFSAEFPKEGPSILRIQQVVRGDSAAYFCASSPPGANYGYTFGSGTRLTVV.

The V and J genes are TRBV19 and TRBJ1-5; D is perhaps TRBD1 (6 bases). V lost 1 base, J lost 6 bases, and 13 bases lay in between. The germline CDR1 and CDR2 sequences are LNHDA and SQIVND (reference sequence). This CDR3 region has 15 residues. CDR3 loop: CASSIVKAGVQPQHF. CDR3 nucleotide sequence: TGTGCCAGTAGTATAGTGAAGGCAGGGGTTCAGCCCCAGCATTTT.

The V call is TRBV6-6, the J call TRBJ1-6; D gene unclear. CDR3 length equals 12 residues. V lost 0 bases, J lost 17 bases, and 11 bases lay in between. Germline V gene lookup returns CDR1 MNHNY and CDR2 SVGAGI (reference sequence). CDR3 DNA: TGTGCCAGCAGTTACTCGACCGGAGTTATCCACTTT. Translating it yields CASSYSTGVIHF.

The chain is built from TRBV18 and TRBJ1-4; 7 bases agree with TRBD1. Germline CDR1 KGHSH, CDR2 LQKENI. CDR3 length: 16 residues. The ends lost 3 bases at V and 8 bases at J; junction bases unmatched: 12. In DNA, the CDR3 is TGTGCCAGCTCACCTGCGGCAAGGACAGGCTCGGAAAAACTGTTTTTT. It codes for CASSPAARTGSEKLFF.

The chain joins TRBV5-1 to TRBJ2-7; 9 positions match TRBD1. Per the germline V gene, CDR1 is SGHRS and CDR2 is YFSETQ. V lost 2 bases, J lost 2 bases, and 2 bases stayed unmatched. This CDR3 spans 14 amino acids. The CDR3 sequence: CASSFGQGTYEQYF. CDR3 DNA sequence: TGCGCCAGCAGCTTTGGACAGGGGACCTACGAGCAGTACTTC. Supplemented by reference TRBV5-1 and TRBJ2-7, the full variable domain reads KAGVTQTPRYLIKTRGQQVTLSCSPISGHRSVSWYQQTPGQGLQFLFEYFSETQRNKGNFPGRFSGRQFSNSRSEMNVSTLELGDSALYLCASSFGQGTYEQYFGPGTRLTVT.

This chain uses TRBV6-5 with TRBJ1-4, with TRBD1 as a possible D gene (5 bases). Germline V gives CDR1 MNHEY, CDR2 SVGAGI. CDR3 size: 14 residues. The ends were cut back, 4 bases at V and 7 bases at J, with 13 bases in the middle. CDR3 bases: TGTGCCAGCAGTTCGGGGGGGGTAGGTGAAAAACTGTTTTTT. This sequence encodes CASSSGGVGEKLFF.

The rearrangement joins TRBV5-1 to TRBJ1-2; TRBD1 aligns across 9 bases. V trimming: 4 bases; J trimming: 0 bases; junction bases outside the gene matches: 16. There are 19 residues in the CDR3. Germline V gene lookup returns CDR1 SGHRS and CDR2 YFSETQ. Here the CDR3 reads CASSAFPRTGEGPNYGYTF. The CDR3 bases are TGCGCCAGCAGCGCGTTTCCGAGGACAGGGGAGGGCCCTAACTATGGCTACACCTTC.

The chain carries TRBV18 and TRBJ1-6; D possibly corresponds to TRBD1 (5 bases). V lost 1 base to trimming and J lost 10 bases, with 14 bases between them. Germline V lookup: CDR1 KGHSH, CDR2 LQKENI. CDR3 size: 15 residues. CDR3 sequence (DNA): TGTGCCAGCTCACCACTTGGCAGGGATAGGTCACCCCTCCACTTT. Its protein product is CASSPLGRDRSPLHF.

The chain uses TRBV2 and TRBJ2-7, with 10 positions matching TRBD1. V dropped 4 bases and J dropped 5; count of bases not matched to a gene: 8. Germline V gives CDR1 SNHLY, CDR2 FYNNEI. The CDR3 has 15 amino acids. In DNA form, the CDR3 reads TGTGCCAGCAGTGTTAGGGACAGGGGAATGCACGAGCAGTACTTC. Amino acids: CASSVRDRGMHEQYF.

The chain joins TRBV19 to TRBJ1-6; weak D call: TRBD1 (6 bases). CDR1 LNHDA and CDR2 SQIVND come from the germline V gene (reference sequence). Trimming cost V 3 bases and J 9 bases, with 24 bases left between them. This CDR3 spans 18 amino acids. CDR3 sequence: CASSMQTLTQGGSSPLHF. In DNA form, the CDR3 reads TGTGCCAGTAGTATGCAGACCCTCACCCAAGGGGGAAGTTCACCCCTCCACTTT.

This clone was picked up one time. The V gene is TRBV19, the J gene TRBJ1-5; D may be TRBD1 (5 bases). The CDR3 contains 9 residues. Trimming left V 11 bases short and J 9 bases short, with 8 bases between. Germline V CDR1 and CDR2: LNHDA, SQIVND (reference sequence). This chain's CDR3 is CAGGWPQHF. As DNA, the CDR3 is TGTGCCGGGGGGTGGCCCCAGCATTTT. The complete variable domain, with remaining parts taken from reference TRBV19 and TRBJ1-5, reads DGGITQSPKYLFRKEGQNVTLSCEQNLNHDAMYWYRQDPGQGLRLIYYSQIVNDFQKGDIAEGYSVSREKKESFPLTVTSAQKNPTAFYLCAGGWPQHFGDGTRLSIL.

This sequence joins TRBV5-1 and TRBJ1-2, with D maybe TRBD1 (5 bases). CDR1 is SGHRS, CDR2 YFSETQ, per germline. V lost 4 bases to trimming and J lost 0 bases, with 10 bases between them. This CDR3 contains 14 residues. CDR3: CASSRGRANYGYTF. The DNA of the CDR3 is TGCGCCAGCAGCAGGGGAAGAGCTAACTATGGCTACACCTTC.

The chain couples TRBV7-9 to TRBJ2-7, with 7 bases aligning to TRBD1. This CDR3 has 16 amino acids. The V segment lost 3 bases and the J segment 5 bases; nucleotides outside the gene matches: 13. Germline loops: CDR1 SEHNR, CDR2 FQNEAQ (reference sequence). CDR3 nucleotides: TGTGCCAGCAGCTTTAGGCCCCAGACAGGGCTTGACGAGCAGTACTTC. It is translated as CASSFRPQTGLDEQYF.

The CDR3 loop reads CASSPRSSVNYGYTF. CDR3 bases: TGTGCCAGCTCACCACGTTCCTCCGTAAACTATGGCTACACCTTC. J is TRBJ1-2 and V is TRBV18; D unclear. This CDR3 has 15 amino acids. Germline V gene data show CDR1 as KGHSH and CDR2 as LQKENI. V was cut by 1 base and J by 2 bases, with 11 bases left in between.

The V call is TRBV11-3, the J call TRBJ2-3; D is perhaps TRBD2 (7 bases). With 5 bases removed from V and 2 bases from J, the gap between germline ends came to 17 bases. The CDR3 length is 16 residues. Germline V CDR1 and CDR2: SGHNT, YENEEA. CDR3 coding DNA: TGTGCCAGCAGCGACCGCGGGGGCCATGTCACAGATACGCAGTATTTT. Its translation: CASSDRGGHVTDTQYF.

This chain joins TRBV6-4 and TRBJ2-1; 13 bases are a match to TRBD2. The trim removed 2 bases at V and 7 bases at J, leaving 5 bases unmatched. There are 16 residues in the CDR3. Germline V gene lookup returns CDR1 MRHNA and CDR2 SNTAGT. The CDR3 sequence: CASSDPTSGGRNEQFF. As DNA, the CDR3 is TGTGCCAGCAGTGACCCGACTAGCGGGGGGAGAAATGAGCAGTTCTTC.

V and J are TRBV4-1 and TRBJ1-1; D remains ambiguous. The CDR3 totals 14 residues. Trimming left V 3 bases short and J 0 bases short, with 8 bases between. Per germline, CDR1 MGHRA and CDR2 YSYEKL. The DNA of the CDR3 is TGCGCCAGCAGCCACTCCAGAATGAACACTGAAGCTTTCTTT. Protein product: CASSHSRMNTEAFF.

This clone has a single count. This chain connects TRBV4-1 to TRBJ1-3, with D unclear. Trimming shortened V by 1 base and J by 0 bases, and 13 bases separated the two germline ends. Germline CDR1 MGHRA, CDR2 YSYEKL. The CDR3 is 17 residues long. The CDR3 sequence is CASSQGVGRNSGNTIYF. The CDR3 nucleotides read TGCGCCAGCAGCCAAGGAGTGGGCAGGAACTCTGGAAACACCATATATTTT.

The V gene is TRBV7-3, the J gene TRBJ1-2; D perhaps matches TRBD1 (6 bases). Germline-derived CDR1 and CDR2 are SGHTA and FQGTGA. This CDR3 has 13 amino acids. V lost 2 bases to trimming and J lost 8 bases, with 12 bases between them. The CDR3 bases are TGTGCCAGCAGCTTACTCAGGGGACGGGGCTACACCTTC. Its protein is CASSLLRGRGYTF.

The table lists this clone with a few counts. The gene calls are TRBV30 and TRBJ2-7, with D possibly TRBD1 on 6 matching bases. This CDR3 has 13 residues. Between the trimmed V and J ends, which lost 5 bases and 3 bases, there was a span of 14 bases. Germline CDR1 reads GTSNPN; CDR2 reads SVGIG (reference sequence). CDR3 loop: CAWGTSQGYEQYF. CDR3 coding DNA: TGTGCCTGGGGGACATCGCAGGGCTACGAGCAGTACTTC.

This chain links TRBV18 with TRBJ1-6, with D perhaps TRBD1 (6 bases). The V end was cut by 3 bases, the J end by 10 bases, with 16 bases between. CDR1 and CDR2 (germline): KGHSH, LQKENI. This CDR3 contains 15 residues. CDR3 loop: CASSPKRGLNSPLHF. The CDR3 DNA reads TGTGCCAGCTCACCTAAGCGGGGGCTAAACTCACCCCTCCACTTT. Based on the CDR3 plus reference TRBV18 and TRBJ1-6, the full variable domain is NAGVMQNPRHLVRRRGQEARLRCSPMKGHSHVYWYRQLPEEGLKFMVYLQKENIIDESGMPKERFSAEFPKEGPSILRIQQVVRGDSAAYFCASSPKRGLNSPLHFGNGTRLTVT.

The chain employs TRBV2 and TRBJ1-1; D is possibly TRBD1 (5 bases). Per germline, CDR1 SNHLY and CDR2 FYNNEI. V lost 7 bases and J lost 5, with 8 bases in between. The CDR3 is made up of 11 amino acids. The CDR3 spells CASTGYTEAFF. The CDR3 DNA follows: TGTGCCAGCACAGGGTATACTGAAGCTTTCTTT.

This clone was seen a single time. CDR3 bases: TGCAGCGTAAGGGACTTTGAGGGAGCGACTGAAGCTTTCTTT. Its translation: CSVRDFEGATEAFF. The V call is TRBV29-1, the J call TRBJ1-1, with a possible D match to TRBD1 (5 bases). Germline CDR1 reads SQVTM; CDR2 reads ANQGSEA. The CDR3 is made up of 14 amino acids. Trimming took off 6 bases at V and 5 bases at J, with 19 bases between the two ends.

This clone was observed a single time. The V gene is TRBV2, the J gene TRBJ1-5; D may be TRBD1 (5 bases). The CDR3 length is 15 residues. With 7 bases removed from V and 2 bases from J, the gap between germline ends came to 15 bases. Germline V gives CDR1 SNHLY, CDR2 FYNNEI. CDR3: CASTGWGLGNQPQHF. For the CDR3, the DNA is TGTGCCAGCACCGGTTGGGGCCTCGGCAATCAGCCCCAGCATTTT.

J is TRBJ1-2 and V is TRBV27, with 9 bases identical to TRBD1. Germline loops: CDR1 MNHEY, CDR2 SMNVEV (reference sequence). This CDR3 has 14 amino acids. J was trimmed by 4 bases and V by 2 bases; bases with no gene match: 2. The CDR3 spells CASSLDRGGYGYTF. In nucleotides, the CDR3 is TGTGCCAGCAGTTTAGACAGGGGGGGCTATGGCTACACCTTC.

The chain recombines TRBV6-5 with TRBJ1-5; tentative D call: TRBD1 (5 bases). Trimming shortened V by 7 bases and J by 6 bases, and 19 bases separated the two germline ends. Germline loops: CDR1 MNHEY, CDR2 SVGAGI. This CDR3 region has 15 residues. This CDR3 reads CASKLEPGLRQPQHF. Here the CDR3 DNA reads TGTGCCAGCAAGCTCGAGCCAGGGTTGCGTCAGCCCCAGCATTTT.

The V call is TRBV12-3 or TRBV12-4, the J call TRBJ2-7; tentative D call: TRBD1 (5 bases). The CDR3 is 13 amino acids. The V gene lost 3 bases and the J gene lost 0 bases, with 6 bases spanning the gap. As DNA, the CDR3 is TGTGCCAGCAGTTTCGACAGCTCCTACGAGCAGTACTTC. This sequence encodes CASSFDSSYEQYF.

The rearrangement links TRBV6-5 to TRBJ1-4, with D possibly being TRBD1 (6 bases). The CDR3 length is 13 residues. Germline V lookup: CDR1 MNHEY, CDR2 SVGAGI. Trimming left V 5 bases short and J 6 bases short, with 10 bases between. In nucleotides, the CDR3 is TGTGCCAGCAGTCCCCAGGGGTATGAAAAACTGTTTTTT. As protein: CASSPQGYEKLFF.

The chain carries TRBV5-4 and TRBJ2-7; 13 positions agree with TRBD2. The CDR3 extends over 18 amino acids. In germline, CDR1 is SGHNT, CDR2 YYREEE (reference sequence). Germline trimming cut 4 bases from V and 4 bases from J; bases unmatched to any gene: 14. DNA of the CDR3: TGTGCCAGCAGCCCCGTACTAGCGGGGGGGCCTAGTCGTTACGAGCAGTACTTC. It is translated as CASSPVLAGGPSRYEQYF.